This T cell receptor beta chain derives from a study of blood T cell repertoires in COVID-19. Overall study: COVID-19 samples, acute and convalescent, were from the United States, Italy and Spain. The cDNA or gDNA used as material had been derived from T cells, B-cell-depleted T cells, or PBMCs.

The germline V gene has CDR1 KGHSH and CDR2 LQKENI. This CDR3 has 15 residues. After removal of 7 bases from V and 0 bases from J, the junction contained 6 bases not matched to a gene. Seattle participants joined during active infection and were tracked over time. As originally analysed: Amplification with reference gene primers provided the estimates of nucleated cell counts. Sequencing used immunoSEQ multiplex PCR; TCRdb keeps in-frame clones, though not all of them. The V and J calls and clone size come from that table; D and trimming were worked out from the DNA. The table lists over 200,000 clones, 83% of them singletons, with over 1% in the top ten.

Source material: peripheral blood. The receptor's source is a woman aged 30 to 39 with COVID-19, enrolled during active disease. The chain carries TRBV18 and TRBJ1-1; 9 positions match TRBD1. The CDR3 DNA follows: TGTGCCAGCTTACAGGGGGCCATCATGAACACTGAAGCTTTCTTT. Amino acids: CASLQGAIMNTEAFF. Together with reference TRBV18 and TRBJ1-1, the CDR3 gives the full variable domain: NAGVMQNPRHLVRRRGQEARLRCSPMKGHSHVYWYRQLPEEGLKFMVYLQKENIIDESGMPKERFSAEFPKEGPSILRIQQVVRGDSAAYFCASLQGAIMNTEAFFGQGTRLTVV.